This entry lists 13 T cell receptor beta chains sequenced from one sample in a study of PD-1 blockade in classical Hodgkin lymphoma. The protocol was immunoSEQ multiplex PCR, while the TCRdb copy is restricted to in-frame clones and leaves out a portion. The data contain 9,000 to 13,000 clones, about three quarters of them singletons. With no exception, relapse followed autologous stem cell transplantation in all patients, and brentuximab vedotin exposure varied. The sample in question was peripheral blood mononuclear cells (PBMCs), obtained at baseline. The receptors come from a human donor with classical Hodgkin lymphoma.

V and J are TRBV10-3 and TRBJ1-4; no reliable D call. The germline gives CDR1 ENHRY, CDR2 SYGVKD. This CDR3 comprises 13 residues. With 3 bases removed from V and 5 bases from J, the gap between germline ends came to 7 bases. CDR3 in amino acids: CAISEPRNEKLFF. In DNA, the CDR3 is TGTGCCATCAGTGAACCACGGAATGAAAAACTGTTTTTT.

The table lists this clone with a count of one. This rearrangement joins TRBV6-5 to TRBJ2-1; TRBD2 matches 7 bases. From germline, CDR1 is MNHEY and CDR2 SVGAGI. The CDR3 runs to 15 residues. The V segment lost 0 bases and the J segment 7 bases; nucleotides outside the gene matches: 6. The CDR3 nucleotides are TGTGCCAGCAGTTACTCGGGCGGGAGAGGAAATGAGCAGTTCTTC. Translated, it gives CASSYSGGRGNEQFF.

This chain connects TRBV7-8 to TRBJ2-1; D gene ambiguous. V gave up 1 base and J gave up 0 bases, with 7 bases separating them. CDR3 length: 15 residues. Germline V lookup: CDR1 SGHVS, CDR2 FQNEAQ. CDR3 protein: CASSLDNPSYNEQFF. The CDR3 DNA is TGTGCCAGCAGCTTAGATAATCCCTCCTACAATGAGCAGTTCTTC.

The chain couples TRBV28 to TRBJ2-7, with no clear D. Trimming shortened V by 6 bases and J by 0 bases, and 12 bases separated the two germline ends. CDR3 size: 14 residues. Germline V lookup: CDR1 MDHEN, CDR2 SYDVKM. Here the CDR3 reads CASRSQVPSYEQYF. CDR3 coding DNA: TGTGCCAGCAGATCTCAGGTTCCCTCCTACGAGCAGTACTTC.

This chain connects TRBV29-1 to TRBJ2-1, with D maybe TRBD2 (5 bases). Germline-derived CDR1 and CDR2 are SQVTM and ANQGSEA. Trimming stripped 8 bases from V and 6 bases from J, with 14 bases between. The CDR3 totals 12 residues. CDR3 region: CSSLRGGNEQFF. As DNA, the CDR3 is TGCAGCTCCCTGAGAGGAGGCAATGAGCAGTTCTTC.

V gene TRBV29-1 combines with J gene TRBJ2-2; possibly TRBD1 or TRBD2 for D (6 bases each). CDR3 length: 13 amino acids. With 6 bases removed from V and 3 bases from J, the gap between germline ends came to 11 bases. CDR1 and CDR2 from the germline V gene are SQVTM and ANQGSEA. CDR3 in amino acids: CSVEGGDTGELFF. Here the CDR3 DNA reads TGCAGCGTGGAGGGGGGCGACACCGGGGAGCTGTTTTTT.

The gene calls are TRBV11-1 and TRBJ2-7, with TRBD2 matching over 9 bases. V shed 2 bases and J 3 bases; nucleotides not matched to a gene: 11. The CDR3 is 17 amino acids. Germline CDR1 and CDR2: SGHAT and FQDESV (reference sequence). The chain's CDR3 is CASSLSYETSGFYEQYF. CDR3 DNA sequence: TGTGCCAGCAGCTTAAGTTATGAGACTAGCGGCTTCTACGAGCAGTACTTC.

The CDR3 is CASSPQGGQGISEQYF. The CDR3 DNA reads as TGTGCCAGCAGCCCTCAGGGGGGACAGGGGATCAGCGAGCAGTACTTC. The chain combines TRBV2 with TRBJ2-7, with 10 bases identical to TRBD1. The CDR3 runs to 16 residues. Trimming cost V 6 bases and J 6 bases; bases outside gene matches: 14. CDR1 is SNHLY and CDR2 is FYNNEI in the germline V gene. The complete variable domain, with remaining parts taken from reference TRBV2 and TRBJ2-7, reads EPEVTQTPSHQVTQMGQEVILRCVPISNHLYFYWYRQILGQKVEFLVSFYNNEISEKSEIFDDQFSVERPDGSNFTLKIRSTKLEDSAMYFCASSPQGGQGISEQYFGPGTRLTVT.

This chain links TRBV27 with TRBJ2-1; 8 nucleotides line up with TRBD2. Germline V gene sequence: CDR1 MNHEY, CDR2 SMNVEV (reference sequence). The junction had 1 base not matched to a gene; V was cut back by 0 bases and J by 3 bases. The CDR3 has 15 residues. The DNA for the CDR3 is TGTGCCAGCAGTTTATCAACTAGCGGCTACAATGAGCAGTTCTTC. Its protein product is CASSLSTSGYNEQFF.

The DNA of the CDR3 is TGTGCCAGCAGTTTTGACTATTACAATGAGCAGTTCTTC. This encodes CASSFDYYNEQFF. The chain combines TRBV27 with TRBJ2-1; D perhaps matches TRBD2 (5 bases). The CDR3 loop spans 13 amino acids. Germline loops: CDR1 MNHEY, CDR2 SMNVEV (reference sequence). V was clipped by 3 bases and J by 4 bases, with 7 bases between them.

This clone was observed a few times. The chain has TRBV7-8 and TRBJ1-4; 8 bases line up with TRBD1. This CDR3 comprises 15 residues. V lost 5 bases, J lost 4 bases, and 6 bases stayed unmatched. The germline V gene has CDR1 SGHVS and CDR2 FQNEAQ. The CDR3 DNA reads TGTGCCAGCAGCAAACGACAGGGGTTTAATGAAAAACTGTTTTTT. Protein sequence: CASSKRQGFNEKLFF.

In this sample, this clone turned up once. The chain combines TRBV28 with TRBJ2-1, with a tentative D call TRBD1 (5 bases). With 5 bases removed from V and 0 bases from J, the gap between germline ends came to 11 bases. The CDR3 sequence is 15 residues long. CDR1 MDHEN and CDR2 SYDVKM come from the germline V gene. CDR3 DNA: TGTGCCAGCAGTCTGACAGACTTCTCCTACAATGAGCAGTTCTTC. This translates into CASSLTDFSYNEQFF. Drawing the rest from reference TRBV28 and TRBJ2-1, the complete variable domain is DVKVTQSSRYLVKRTGEKVFLECVQDMDHENMFWYRQDPGLGLRLIYFSYDVKMKEKGDIPEGYSVSREKKERFSLILESASTNQTSMYLCASSLTDFSYNEQFFGPGTRLTVL.

The chain links TRBV4-1 to TRBJ1-2; 11 bases match TRBD1. The CDR3 length is 16 residues. The J segment lost 8 bases and the V segment lost 0 bases, leaving 8 bases of the junction unmatched. The V gene's germline CDR1 is MGHRA and CDR2 YSYEKL. The DNA of the CDR3 is TGCGCCAGCAGCCAAGAACCGGGGACAGGGGGTTTGGGCTACACCTTC. It translates to CASSQEPGTGGLGYTF.